One sample yielded the 5 T cell receptor beta chains listed below, sequenced in a study of blood T cells in healthy people across ages. A second PCR of roughly 7 to 11 cycles used a sample-barcoded 5' primer and a J-beta primer mix. One entry per CDR3 protein results from TCRdb running MiXCR on the 5' RACE reads. The data contain some 1.4 million distinct CDR3 sequences, 42% of them singletons. The sequenced sample consisted of blood. These receptor sequences come from a woman between 18 and 29 years old in good health.

This chain links TRBV3-1 with TRBJ2-5, with 10 bases identical to TRBD2. This CDR3 comprises 17 residues. J was trimmed by 9 bases and V by 1 base; bases with no gene match: 14. CDR1 is LGHDT, CDR2 YNNKEL, per germline (reference sequence). The CDR3 DNA reads as TGTGCCAGCAGCCAAGCACTAACTAGCGGGGTCGGGGAGGCCCAGTACTTC. As protein: CASSQALTSGVGEAQYF.

This clonotype was detected a few times. The chain employs TRBV5-1 and TRBJ2-1, with 14 positions matching TRBD2. Per the germline V gene, CDR1 is SGHRS and CDR2 is YFSETQ. This CDR3 is built from 14 residues. The V segment lost 6 bases and the J segment 9 bases; nucleotides outside the gene matches: 5. The CDR3 here is CASTTGLAGGEQFF. The CDR3 nucleotides are TGCGCCAGCACCACCGGACTAGCGGGAGGTGAGCAGTTCTTC.

Ten or more counts support this clonotype. The rearrangement uses TRBV7-9 and TRBJ2-3; D gene ambiguous. The germline V gene encodes CDR1 SEHNR and CDR2 FQNEAQ (reference sequence). The CDR3 is made up of 12 amino acids. V lost 7 bases, J lost 1 base, and 6 bases lay in between. This chain's CDR3 is CASTRGTDTQYF. For the CDR3, the DNA is TGTGCCAGCACTCGGGGCACAGATACGCAGTATTTT.

The chain is built from TRBV27 and TRBJ2-3; TRBD2 might be the D (6 bases). This CDR3 spans 15 amino acids. The ends were cut back, 7 bases at V and 4 bases at J, with 18 bases in the middle. CDR1 and CDR2 from the germline V gene are MNHEY and SMNVEV (reference sequence). CDR3 in amino acids: CASTQRGLYADTQYF. The CDR3 coding sequence is TGTGCCAGCACCCAAAGGGGACTCTACGCAGATACGCAGTATTTT.

The genes are TRBV12-3 or TRBV12-4 and TRBJ1-1, with D unresolved. V was trimmed by 0 bases and J by 7 bases, leaving 6 bases between them. The CDR3 has 12 amino acids. Here the CDR3 DNA reads TGTGCCAGCAGTTTAGCGGGAAATGAAGCTTTCTTT. It specifies CASSLAGNEAFF.